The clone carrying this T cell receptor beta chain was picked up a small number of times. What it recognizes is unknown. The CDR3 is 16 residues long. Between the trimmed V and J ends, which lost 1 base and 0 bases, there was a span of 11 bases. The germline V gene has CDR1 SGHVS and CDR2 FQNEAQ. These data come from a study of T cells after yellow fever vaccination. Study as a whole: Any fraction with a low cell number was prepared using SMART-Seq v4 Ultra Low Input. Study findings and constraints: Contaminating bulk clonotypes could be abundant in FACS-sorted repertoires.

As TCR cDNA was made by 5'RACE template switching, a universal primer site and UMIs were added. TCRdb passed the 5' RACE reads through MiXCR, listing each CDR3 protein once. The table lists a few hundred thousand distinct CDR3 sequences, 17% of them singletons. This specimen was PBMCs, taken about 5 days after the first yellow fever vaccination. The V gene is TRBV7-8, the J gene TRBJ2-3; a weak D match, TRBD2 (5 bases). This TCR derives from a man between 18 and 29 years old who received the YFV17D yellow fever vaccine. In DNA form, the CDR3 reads TGTGCCAGCAGCTTAGTAGCGATGGCTAGCACAGATACGCAGTATTTT. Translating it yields CASSLVAMASTDTQYF.